The source of this TCR beta chain is a study of T cells in Graves' hyperthyroidism and ophthalmopathy. This clonotype was recorded at least ten times. Its specificity is unknown. Study-level points and caveats: In blood, most of the thyroid clonotypes expanded above 0.001 were also present. The model predicted ophthalmopathy a median around 6.5 months before onset.

Fresh peripheral blood, 10 ml, was the source of the PBMCs. Researchers took RNA transcripts and amplified the TCR beta CDR3 regions from them. TCR CDR3 underwent first-round RT-PCR with the HTBI primer set. TCRdb ran MiXCR on the multiplex PCR reads and lists one entry per CDR3 protein. In the table there are roughly 300,000 distinct CDR3 sequences, approximately 15% of which are singletons. The ends were cut back, 6 bases at V and 1 base at J, with 19 bases in the middle. The germline V gene encodes CDR1 SNHLY and CDR2 FYNNEI. This CDR3 region has 17 residues. Sample: blood. This chain links TRBV2 with TRBJ1-5, with a tentative D call TRBD1 (6 bases). The receptor comes from a woman aged 25 to 39 with Graves' hyperthyroidism. In DNA form, the CDR3 reads TGTGCCAGCAGAGGGGGGGAGTACAGGGCGAGCAATCAGCCCCAGCATTTT. The encoded protein is CASRGGEYRASNQPQHF.